This is a list of T cell receptor beta chains from one sample in a study of blood T cell repertoires in COVID-19. Some clones are missing from TCRdb's copy, which holds only in-frame ones; the method was immunoSEQ multiplex PCR. The sample includes about 140,000 clones, roughly 80% of them seen just once. The specimen was PBMCs or T cells enriched from blood (not recorded which). The receptors were sampled from a woman between 18 and 29 years old who had been exposed to COVID-19. The CDR3 runs from the conserved cysteine through the conserved F or W. A D gene is named only where the DNA matches it firmly. Size values are once, few and many counts, or a class for expanded clones, and some rows have none.

v_call: TRBV27; d_call: TRBD1; clone_size: .; cdr3_length: 13; j_call: TRBJ2-5; cdr3_aa: CASRRQGIETQYF; cdr3_nt: TGTGCCAGCAGGAGACAGGGAATAGAGACCCAGTACTTC
v_call: TRBV12-3/TRBV12-4; d_call: .; clone_size: .; cdr3_length: 13; j_call: TRBJ1-5; cdr3_aa: CASRRGGNQPQHF; cdr3_nt: TGTGCCAGCAGGAGGGGGGGGAATCAGCCCCAGCATTTT
v_call: TRBV28; d_call: .; clone_size: once; cdr3_length: 15; j_call: TRBJ1-2; cdr3_aa: CASSLTAGVNYGYTF; cdr3_nt: TGTGCCAGCAGTTTAACAGCAGGGGTTAACTATGGCTACACCTTC
v_call: TRBV19; d_call: .; clone_size: .; cdr3_length: 15; j_call: TRBJ2-3; cdr3_aa: CASSISQGHTDTQYF; cdr3_nt: TGTGCCAGTAGTATCTCGCAGGGACACACAGATACGCAGTATTTT
v_call: TRBV18; d_call: .; clone_size: .; cdr3_length: 15; j_call: TRBJ1-2; cdr3_aa: CASSPASGPPYGYTF; cdr3_nt: TGTGCCAGCTCCCCAGCATCGGGTCCCCCCTATGGCTACACCTTC
v_call: TRBV29-1; d_call: TRBD2; clone_size: .; cdr3_length: 19; j_call: TRBJ2-1; cdr3_aa: CSVEIAALAGGGPYNEQFF; cdr3_nt: TGCAGCGTTGAGATCGCGGCCCTAGCGGGAGGGGGGCCCTACAATGAGCAGTTCTTC
v_call: TRBV28; d_call: TRBD1; clone_size: .; cdr3_length: 14; j_call: TRBJ2-7; cdr3_aa: CASSLTGTGGEQYF; cdr3_nt: TGTGCCAGCAGTCTAACCGGGACAGGGGGCGAGCAGTACTTC
v_call: TRBV24-1; d_call: .; clone_size: .; cdr3_length: 14; j_call: TRBJ2-5; cdr3_aa: CATSDGQGGETQYF; cdr3_nt: TGTGCCACCAGTGATGGACAGGGAGGGGAGACCCAGTACTTC
v_call: TRBV2; d_call: TRBD1; clone_size: .; cdr3_length: 13; j_call: TRBJ1-2; cdr3_aa: CASSGTGGYGYTF; cdr3_nt: TGTGCCAGCAGCGGGACAGGGGGCTATGGCTACACCTTC
v_call: TRBV2; d_call: .; clone_size: .; cdr3_length: 14; j_call: TRBJ1-3; cdr3_aa: CASGPRFLGNTIYF; cdr3_nt: TGTGCCAGCGGTCCCCGGTTTCTTGGAAACACCATATATTTT
v_call: TRBV6-5; d_call: TRBD1; clone_size: .; cdr3_length: 15; j_call: TRBJ2-7; cdr3_aa: CASRSAGTGSLEQYF; cdr3_nt: TGTGCCAGCAGGTCCGCGGGGACAGGGTCCCTCGAGCAGTACTTC
v_call: TRBV7-9; d_call: TRBD1; clone_size: few; cdr3_length: 15; j_call: TRBJ1-2; cdr3_aa: CASSLSKGQSYGYTF; cdr3_nt: TGTGCCAGCAGCTTATCTAAGGGACAGTCCTATGGCTACACCTTC
v_call: TRBV4-2; d_call: TRBD2; clone_size: .; cdr3_length: 17; j_call: TRBJ2-1; cdr3_aa: CASSQALREGPYNEQFF; cdr3_nt: TGTGCCAGCAGCCAAGCCCTGCGGGAGGGCCCCTACAATGAGCAGTTCTTC
v_call: TRBV5-4; d_call: TRBD1; clone_size: .; cdr3_length: 16; j_call: TRBJ1-3; cdr3_aa: CASSRQGASSGNTIYF; cdr3_nt: TGTGCCAGCAGCCGACAGGGAGCCTCCTCTGGAAACACCATATATTTT
v_call: TRBV7-9; d_call: TRBD1; clone_size: .; cdr3_length: 14; j_call: TRBJ2-2; cdr3_aa: CASSLGQSNGELFF; cdr3_nt: TGTGCCAGCAGCTTGGGACAGAGCAACGGGGAGCTGTTTTTT
v_call: TRBV18; d_call: TRBD2; clone_size: .; cdr3_length: 14; j_call: TRBJ2-1; cdr3_aa: CASSPRLALDEQFF; cdr3_nt: TGTGCCAGCTCACCACGACTAGCGCTCGATGAGCAGTTCTTC
v_call: TRBV19; d_call: TRBD2; clone_size: .; cdr3_length: 13; j_call: TRBJ2-7; cdr3_aa: CASSTQGGREQYF; cdr3_nt: TGTGCCAGTAGTACCCAGGGAGGGAGGGAGCAGTACTTC
v_call: TRBV7-8; d_call: TRBD2; clone_size: .; cdr3_length: 16; j_call: TRBJ2-1; cdr3_aa: CASSLGGTSGSREQFF; cdr3_nt: TGTGCCAGCAGCTTAGGTGGGACTAGCGGGAGCCGCGAGCAGTTCTTC
v_call: TRBV6-2/TRBV6-3; d_call: .; clone_size: .; cdr3_length: 14; j_call: TRBJ2-4; cdr3_aa: CASSLHTSKNIQYF; cdr3_nt: TGTGCCAGCAGTTTACACACAAGCAAAAACATTCAGTACTTC
v_call: TRBV6-6; d_call: TRBD1; clone_size: .; cdr3_length: 13; j_call: TRBJ1-6; cdr3_aa: CASSYDRDSPLHF; cdr3_nt: TGTGCCAGCAGTTACGACAGGGATTCACCCCTCCACTTT
v_call: TRBV28; d_call: .; clone_size: .; cdr3_length: 13; j_call: TRBJ2-1; cdr3_aa: CASSLGGGYEQFF; cdr3_nt: TGTGCCAGCAGTTTAGGCGGTGGGTATGAGCAGTTCTTC
v_call: TRBV28; d_call: .; clone_size: .; cdr3_length: 15; j_call: TRBJ2-6; cdr3_aa: CASTGVISGANVLTF; cdr3_nt: TGTGCCAGCACGGGAGTTATCTCTGGGGCCAACGTCCTGACTTTC
v_call: TRBV6-2/TRBV6-3; d_call: TRBD2; clone_size: few; cdr3_length: 16; j_call: TRBJ2-1; cdr3_aa: CASSYWAAGDRNEQFF; cdr3_nt: TGTGCCAGCAGTTACTGGGCAGCGGGAGATCGCAATGAGCAGTTCTTC
v_call: TRBV12-2; d_call: .; clone_size: .; cdr3_length: 18; j_call: TRBJ2-7; cdr3_aa: CASRINLVTAGVSYEQYF; cdr3_nt: TGTGCAAGTCGGATAAACCTTGTAACAGCGGGAGTCTCCTACGAGCAGTACTTC
v_call: TRBV27; d_call: TRBD1; clone_size: .; cdr3_length: 16; j_call: TRBJ1-2; cdr3_aa: CASSFRPGQGIYGYTF; cdr3_nt: TGTGCCAGCAGTTTTCGCCCGGGACAGGGGATCTATGGCTACACCTTC
v_call: TRBV6-4; d_call: .; clone_size: .; cdr3_length: 14; j_call: TRBJ1-6; cdr3_aa: CASSDTGDNSPLHF; cdr3_nt: TGTGCCAGCAGCGACACGGGGGATAATTCACCCCTCCACTTT
v_call: TRBV5-1; d_call: .; clone_size: .; cdr3_length: 15; j_call: TRBJ2-2; cdr3_aa: CASRTNVQGGGELFF; cdr3_nt: TGCGCCAGCAGAACGAATGTACAGGGCGGCGGGGAGCTGTTTTTT
v_call: TRBV5-8; d_call: TRBD2; clone_size: .; cdr3_length: 14; j_call: TRBJ2-7; cdr3_aa: CASSFSGSSYEQYF; cdr3_nt: TGTGCCAGCAGCTTCAGCGGGAGCTCCTACGAGCAGTACTTC
v_call: TRBV15; d_call: TRBD2; clone_size: .; cdr3_length: 17; j_call: TRBJ2-1; cdr3_aa: CATSSGLAGGTHNEQFF; cdr3_nt: TGTGCCACCAGCAGTGGACTAGCGGGAGGAACCCACAATGAGCAGTTCTTC
v_call: TRBV9; d_call: TRBD2; clone_size: .; cdr3_length: 14; j_call: TRBJ2-3; cdr3_aa: CASSPSGRTDTQYF; cdr3_nt: TGTGCCAGCAGCCCTAGCGGACGCACAGATACGCAGTATTTT
v_call: TRBV28; d_call: .; clone_size: .; cdr3_length: 15; j_call: TRBJ1-2; cdr3_aa: CASSLLQSSNYGYTF; cdr3_nt: TGTGCCAGCAGTTTATTACAGTCTTCTAACTATGGCTACACCTTC
v_call: TRBV27; d_call: TRBD1; clone_size: .; cdr3_length: 15; j_call: TRBJ1-5; cdr3_aa: CASSLRTGGGQPQHF; cdr3_nt: TGTGCCAGCAGTCTTCGGACAGGGGGCGGTCAGCCCCAGCATTTT
v_call: TRBV28; d_call: TRBD2; clone_size: .; cdr3_length: 13; j_call: TRBJ2-7; cdr3_aa: CASKLAGPYEQYF; cdr3_nt: TGTGCCAGCAAGCTAGCGGGCCCCTACGAGCAGTACTTC
v_call: TRBV4-3; d_call: TRBD2; clone_size: .; cdr3_length: 17; j_call: TRBJ2-3; cdr3_aa: CASSQVTTSGSTDTQYF; cdr3_nt: TGCGCCAGCAGCCAAGTTACGACTAGCGGGAGCACAGATACGCAGTATTTT
v_call: TRBV5-1; d_call: TRBD2; clone_size: .; cdr3_length: 15; j_call: TRBJ2-7; cdr3_aa: CASSLAGLAGDEQYF; cdr3_nt: TGCGCCAGCAGCTTGGCCGGACTAGCGGGAGACGAGCAGTACTTC
v_call: TRBV6-2/TRBV6-3; d_call: TRBD2; clone_size: .; cdr3_length: 18; j_call: TRBJ2-1; cdr3_aa: CASSRLAGVFPSYNEQFF; cdr3_nt: TGTGCCAGCAGTCGGCTAGCGGGGGTTTTCCCTTCCTACAATGAGCAGTTCTTC
v_call: TRBV7-9; d_call: .; clone_size: .; cdr3_length: 15; j_call: TRBJ1-4; cdr3_aa: CASSLVAATNEKLFF; cdr3_nt: TGTGCCAGCAGCTTAGTGGCGGCAACTAATGAAAAACTGTTTTTT
v_call: TRBV18; d_call: TRBD2; clone_size: .; cdr3_length: 14; j_call: TRBJ2-1; cdr3_aa: CASSPLAGAVEQFF; cdr3_nt: TGTGCCAGCTCACCTCTAGCGGGAGCGGTTGAGCAGTTCTTC
v_call: TRBV7-3; d_call: TRBD1; clone_size: .; cdr3_length: 15; j_call: TRBJ1-1; cdr3_aa: CASSSQKQGGIEAFF; cdr3_nt: TGTGCCAGCAGCTCCCAAAAACAGGGGGGAATTGAAGCTTTCTTT
v_call: TRBV5-1; d_call: TRBD2; clone_size: .; cdr3_length: 15; j_call: TRBJ2-1; cdr3_aa: CASSFGLAGNNEQFF; cdr3_nt: TGCGCCAGCAGCTTCGGCCTAGCGGGGAATAATGAGCAGTTCTTC